This entry lists 28 T cell receptor beta chains sequenced from one sample in a study of beta chain features in type 1 diabetes. Since all of the isolated RNA was reverse transcribed, expressed TCRB transcripts were what got sequenced. Sequenced by immunoSEQ multiplex PCR; TCRdb stores in-frame clones only, minus some. The sample has almost 350,000 clones; roughly a fifth are singletons. Material: naive CD4+ T cells from blood. The receptors come from a woman under 30 in good health.

This clone was counted a few times. The CDR3 nucleotides read TGTGCCAGCAGTTACACGGGAGTAGGGGAGCTGTTTTTT. It yields the protein CASSYTGVGELFF. This rearrangement joins TRBV6-6 to TRBJ2-2, with TRBD2 as a possible D gene (6 bases). The CDR3 runs to 13 residues. Germline lookup yields CDR1 MNHNY and CDR2 SVGAGI (reference sequence). Trimming left V 2 bases short and J 8 bases short, with 9 bases between.

This clone appeared a few times. The same CDR3 also results from other DNA sequences found in this sample. This CDR3 reads CASSPAGYEQYF. Written as DNA, the CDR3 is TGTGCCAGCTCGCCGGCGGGCTACGAGCAGTACTTC. The V gene is TRBV18, the J gene TRBJ2-7; perhaps TRBD2 as D (5 bases). Germline loops: CDR1 KGHSH, CDR2 LQKENI. The CDR3 length is 12 residues. V was trimmed by 6 bases and J by 3 bases, leaving 9 bases between them.

V is TRBV4-3 and J is TRBJ2-1; 8 bases are shared with TRBD1. The CDR3 is 17 amino acids. The germline V gene encodes CDR1 LGHNA and CDR2 YSLEER. V lost 1 base to trimming and J lost 9 bases; unmatched junction nucleotides: 14. CDR3 amino acids: CASSQVHPGQGWGEQFF. In DNA form, the CDR3 reads TGCGCCAGCAGCCAAGTCCATCCAGGACAGGGATGGGGTGAGCAGTTCTTC.

The J gene is TRBJ2-2, the V gene TRBV14; D may be TRBD2 (6 bases). The germline V gene has CDR1 SGHDN and CDR2 FVKESK. The germline V and J ends were trimmed by 4 bases and 8 bases, with 11 bases remaining between them. This CDR3 has 13 amino acids. Written as DNA, the CDR3 is TGTGCCAGCAGCCCTTATAGCGGTGGGGAGCTGTTTTTT. This codes for CASSPYSGGELFF.

The chain employs TRBV7-9 and TRBJ2-1, with D possibly being TRBD2 (6 bases). The V end lost 1 base, the J end lost 8 bases, and 15 bases lay between the germline ends. The CDR3 length is 15 residues. Germline lookup yields CDR1 SEHNR and CDR2 FQNEAQ (reference sequence). Here the CDR3 reads CASSLDGREEDEQFF. CDR3 bases: TGTGCCAGCAGCTTAGACGGGCGGGAAGAGGATGAGCAGTTCTTC. Full variable domain (remainder filled in from reference TRBV7-9 and TRBJ2-1): DTGVSQNPRHKITKRGQNVTFRCDPISEHNRLYWYRQTLGQGPEFLTYFQNEAQLEKSRLLSDRFSAERPKGSFSTLEIQRTEQGDSAMYLCASSLDGREEDEQFFGPGTRLTVL.

There are a few counts of this clone. Other DNA sequences in this specimen translate into the identical CDR3. V is TRBV9 and J is TRBJ2-1, with 13 bases identical to TRBD2. V lost 2 bases, J lost 7 bases, and 3 bases stayed unmatched. This CDR3 contains 15 residues. Germline loops: CDR1 SGDLS, CDR2 YYNGEE. CDR3 coding DNA: TGTGCCAGCAGCGTCGGACTAGCGGGAGAGAATGAGCAGTTCTTC. It specifies CASSVGLAGENEQFF.

The chain has TRBV18 and TRBJ2-7; 8 bases match TRBD1. The CDR3 contains 14 residues. Germline-derived CDR1 and CDR2 are KGHSH and LQKENI. V lost 6 bases and J lost 1; bases outside the gene matches: 5. The CDR3 protein is CASSGQGRSYEQYF. CDR3 nucleotide sequence: TGTGCCAGCTCCGGACAGGGAAGATCCTACGAGCAGTACTTC.

The chain employs TRBV11-2 and TRBJ2-5, with 10 nucleotides matching TRBD1. Per germline, CDR1 SGHAT and CDR2 FQNNGV. Unmatched junction bases numbered 5, after V lost 5 bases and J lost 5 bases. The length of the CDR3 is 14 residues. Here the CDR3 DNA reads TGTGCCAGCAGCAAGACAGGGGGCGGGGAGACCCAGTACTTC. Amino acid sequence: CASSKTGGGETQYF.

The V and J genes are TRBV14 and TRBJ2-7, with D possibly matching TRBD2 (6 bases). The CDR3 is 13 amino acids. Per the germline V gene, CDR1 is SGHDN and CDR2 is FVKESK. The V end was cut by 0 bases, the J end by 6 bases, with 9 bases between. The DNA of the CDR3 is TGTGCCAGCAGCCAAGAGGAGGGATTCGAGCAGTACTTC. Its translation is CASSQEEGFEQYF.

This clone was seen more than once but under ten times. The chain employs TRBV11-3 and TRBJ2-7, with TRBD2 matching 7 bases. Germline V CDR1 and CDR2: SGHNT, YENEEA. Trimming removed 5 bases from V and 5 bases from J; junction bases left unmatched: 9. This CDR3 is 14 amino acids long. The CDR3 sequence is CASSKLAIGDEQYF. In DNA form, the CDR3 reads TGTGCCAGCAGCAAACTAGCGATCGGCGACGAGCAGTACTTC.

A few counts support this clone. This chain links TRBV21-1 with TRBJ2-7; the table's D call, TRBD2, was not checked against the DNA. TRBV21-1 constitutes a pseudogene. The CDR3 extends over 15 amino acids. The DNA for the CDR3 is TGTGCCAGCAGCAAAGCGGCCGGGAAAGGGTACGAGCAGTACTTC. This sequence encodes CASSKAAGKGYEQYF.

This clone was detected a few times. The CDR3 protein is CASSQEPAGGIYEQFF. CDR3 sequence (DNA): TGCGCCAGCAGCCAAGAACCAGCGGGAGGGATCTATGAGCAGTTCTTC. This rearrangement joins TRBV4-1 to TRBJ2-1; 10 bases map to TRBD2. The J segment lost 8 bases and the V segment lost 0 bases, leaving 7 bases of the junction unmatched. The CDR3 contains 16 residues. The germline gives CDR1 MGHRA, CDR2 YSYEKL.

This clone was found a few times. This chain connects TRBV27 to TRBJ1-1; no clear D. The germline V gene encodes CDR1 MNHEY and CDR2 SMNVEV (reference sequence). Between the trimmed V and J ends, which lost 0 bases and 11 bases, there was a span of 13 bases. This CDR3 has 13 amino acids. CDR3 in DNA: TGTGCCAGCAGTTTATCTTATGGTACGAGGGCTTTCTTT. It encodes CASSLSYGTRAFF.

This clone was seen only a few times. This chain connects TRBV5-4 to TRBJ2-2; 8 bases align to TRBD2. Unmatched junction bases numbered 7, after V lost 7 bases and J lost 5 bases. This CDR3 has 14 amino acids. CDR1 is SGHNT, CDR2 YYREEE, per germline (reference sequence). The CDR3 DNA follows: TGTGCCAGCCATCCGGGACTAGAGACCGGGGAGCTGTTTTTT. Translation gives CASHPGLETGELFF.

This chain connects TRBV30 to TRBJ2-7; perhaps TRBD2 as D (5 bases). CDR3 length equals 12 residues. Per germline, CDR1 GTSNPN and CDR2 SVGIG (reference sequence). V lost 0 bases to trimming and J lost 7 bases, with 10 bases between them. This chain's CDR3 is CAWSVIGMEQYF. The CDR3, as DNA: TGTGCCTGGAGTGTAATCGGGATGGAGCAGTACTTC.

V and J are TRBV11-2 and TRBJ2-1; TRBD2 might be the D (6 bases). Germline-derived CDR1 and CDR2 are SGHAT and FQNNGV. Trimming cost V 1 base and J 4 bases, with 11 bases left between them. The length of the CDR3 is 15 residues. Here the CDR3 reads CASSLAGDSYNEQFF. The CDR3 DNA follows: TGTGCCAGCAGCTTAGCCGGGGACTCTTACAATGAGCAGTTCTTC. Combining the CDR3 with reference TRBV11-2 and TRBJ2-1 gives the whole variable domain EAGVAQSPRYKIIEKRQSVAFWCNPISGHATLYWYQQILGQGPKLLIQFQNNGVVDDSQLPKDRFSAERLKGVDSTLKIQPAKLEDSAVYLCASSLAGDSYNEQFFGPGTRLTVL.

V and J are TRBV29-1 and TRBJ2-5, with 8 bases that match TRBD2. CDR3 length equals 16 residues. The J segment lost 4 bases and the V segment lost 5 bases, leaving 15 bases of the junction unmatched. Germline CDR1 and CDR2: SQVTM and ANQGSEA. The DNA for the CDR3 is TGCAGCGTTACGGGGTCGCGCGGGGGGAGGGGAGAGACCCAGTACTTC. Residues: CSVTGSRGGRGETQYF.

This clone has more than one count but fewer than ten. The chain links TRBV30 to TRBJ2-7; possibly TRBD1 for D (7 bases). V was pared by 4 bases and J by 3 bases, with 13 bases between. This CDR3 spans 13 amino acids. CDR1 GTSNPN and CDR2 SVGIG come from the germline V gene (reference sequence). The CDR3 is CAWNQGGDYEQYF. The DNA for the CDR3 is TGTGCCTGGAACCAGGGGGGAGACTACGAGCAGTACTTC.

This clone was seen a few times. The chain links TRBV11-3 to TRBJ2-7; tentatively, D is TRBD2 (5 bases). Germline assignment: CDR1 SGHNT and CDR2 YENEEA. Trimming shortened V by 1 base and J by 2 bases, and 9 bases separated the two germline ends. This CDR3 comprises 14 residues. CDR3 nucleotide sequence: TGTGCCAGCAGCTTAGGAAGCGGCCCCTACGAGCAGTACTTC. Amino acid sequence: CASSLGSGPYEQYF.

The chain combines TRBV15 with TRBJ2-1; D uncertain. Germline assignment: CDR1 LNHNV and CDR2 YYDKDF (reference sequence). The CDR3 extends over 12 amino acids. The V end was cut by 1 base, the J end by 5 bases, with 3 bases between. CDR3 DNA sequence: TGTGCCACCAGCAGAGTAGACAATGAGCAGTTCTTC. Protein sequence: CATSRVDNEQFF. Filled out from reference TRBV15 and TRBJ2-1, the complete variable domain reads DAMVIQNPRYQVTQFGKPVTLSCSQTLNHNVMYWYQQKSSQAPKLLFHYYDKDFNNEADTPDNFQSRRPNTSFCFLDIRSPGLGDTAMYLCATSRVDNEQFFGPGTRLTVL.

V gene TRBV30 combines with J gene TRBJ2-7; the match to TRBD1 covers 9 bases. Looked up from germline, CDR1 is GTSNPN and CDR2 is SVGIG (reference sequence). This CDR3 has 14 amino acids. With 4 bases clipped from V and 7 bases from J, the junction kept 11 bases outside the gene matches. This CDR3 reads CAWTSTGGFGEQYF. The DNA for the CDR3 is TGTGCCTGGACCTCGACAGGGGGATTTGGTGAGCAGTACTTC.

This clone was recorded a few times. J is TRBJ2-4 and V is TRBV6-5; 16 nucleotides agree with TRBD2. The CDR3 runs 15 residues. With 6 bases clipped from V and 5 bases from J, the junction kept 1 base outside the gene matches. CDR1 and CDR2 from the germline V gene are MNHEY and SVGAGI. The CDR3 region is CASRGTSGRENIQYF. CDR3 nucleotides: TGTGCCAGCAGGGGGACTAGCGGGAGGGAAAACATTCAGTACTTC.

The J gene is TRBJ2-1, the V gene TRBV25-1; TRBD2 agrees at 12 bases. Germline loops: CDR1 MGHDK, CDR2 SYGVNS. V lost 7 bases, J lost 3 bases, and 7 bases stayed unmatched. The CDR3 is 16 residues long. Here the CDR3 DNA reads TGTGCCAGCATGGGGACTAGCGGGTTAGTCTACAATGAGCAGTTCTTC. Protein: CASMGTSGLVYNEQFF.

The CDR3 reads CASSLGTSGRNIQYF. In nucleotides, the CDR3 is TGTGCCAGCAGCCTTGGGACTAGCGGAAGAAACATTCAGTACTTC. The V call is TRBV5-4, the J call TRBJ2-4, with TRBD2 identical over 11 bases. The CDR3 runs 15 residues. Per germline, CDR1 SGHNT and CDR2 YYREEE (reference sequence). Trimming took 4 bases from V and 6 from J; bases not matched to a gene: 6.

The chain combines TRBV7-9 with TRBJ2-3; 8 nucleotides match TRBD2. The length of the CDR3 is 14 residues. Germline V lookup: CDR1 SEHNR, CDR2 FQNEAQ (reference sequence). After removal of 2 bases from V and 4 bases from J, the junction contained 2 bases not matched to a gene. CDR3 DNA sequence: TGTGCCAGCAGCTTAAGCGGGGGCGCAGATACGCAGTATTTT. Residues: CASSLSGGADTQYF.

The chain uses TRBV29-1 and TRBJ1-2; a weak D match, TRBD1 (6 bases). The V gene's germline CDR1 is SQVTM and CDR2 ANQGSEA. Between the trimmed V and J ends, which lost 6 bases and 1 base, there was a span of 12 bases. The CDR3 runs to 13 residues. CDR3 sequence reads: CSVITGFNYGYTF. Here the CDR3 DNA reads TGCAGCGTCATTACAGGGTTTAACTATGGCTACACCTTC.

This sequence joins TRBV18 and TRBJ2-7, with 7 bases that match TRBD1. V dropped 3 bases and J dropped 0; count of bases not matched to a gene: 5. Germline V gene sequence: CDR1 KGHSH, CDR2 LQKENI. This CDR3 is 15 amino acids long. CDR3 region: CASSPSTGPSYEQYF. CDR3 DNA: TGTGCCAGCTCACCGTCGACAGGGCCCTCCTACGAGCAGTACTTC.

This clone was observed a handful of times. The chain employs TRBV29-1 and TRBJ2-1; no clear D gene. Germline CDR1 and CDR2: SQVTM and ANQGSEA. The CDR3 is 14 residues long. V dropped 4 bases and J dropped 9 bases, with 19 bases sitting between them. CDR3 DNA sequence: TGCAGCGTTGTTCGCATACTACCTGATAGTGAGCAGTTCTTC. Protein: CSVVRILPDSEQFF.